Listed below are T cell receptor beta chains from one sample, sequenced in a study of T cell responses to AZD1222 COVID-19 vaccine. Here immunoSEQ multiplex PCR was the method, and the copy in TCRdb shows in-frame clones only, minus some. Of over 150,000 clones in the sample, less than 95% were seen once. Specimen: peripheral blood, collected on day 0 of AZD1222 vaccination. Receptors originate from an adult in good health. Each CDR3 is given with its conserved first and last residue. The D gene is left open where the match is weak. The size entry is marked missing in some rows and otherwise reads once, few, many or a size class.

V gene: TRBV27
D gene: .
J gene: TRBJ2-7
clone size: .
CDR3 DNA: TGTGCCAGCAGTTTAAAGGGCGACGAGCAGTACTTC
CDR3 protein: CASSLKGDEQYF

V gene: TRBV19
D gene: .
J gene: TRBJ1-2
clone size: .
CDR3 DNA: TGTGCCAGTAGTATATGGCAGGGGTTTGATGGCTACACCTTC
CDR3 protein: CASSIWQGFDGYTF

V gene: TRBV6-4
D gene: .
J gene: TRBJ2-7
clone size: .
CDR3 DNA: TGTGCCAGCAGTGTCGGGCAGGACTTCTACGAGCAGTACTTC
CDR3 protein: CASSVGQDFYEQYF

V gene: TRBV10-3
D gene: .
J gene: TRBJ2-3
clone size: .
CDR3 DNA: TGTGCCATCTTACGGGCAGATACGCAGTATTTT
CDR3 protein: CAILRADTQYF

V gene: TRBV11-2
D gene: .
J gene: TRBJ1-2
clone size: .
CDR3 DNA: TGTGCCAGCAGCTTAGAACCGGGGGTGGTTGGCTACACCTTC
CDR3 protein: CASSLEPGVVGYTF

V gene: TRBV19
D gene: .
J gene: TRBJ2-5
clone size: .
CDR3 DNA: TGTGCCAGTAGTATAGCGCAGACAGGGCGGGGGGAAACCCAGTACTTC
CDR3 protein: CASSIAQTGRGETQYF

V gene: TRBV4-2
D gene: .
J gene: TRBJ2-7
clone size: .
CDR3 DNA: TGTGCCAGCAGCCAAGACAGACCATACGAGCAGTACTTC
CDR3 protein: CASSQDRPYEQYF

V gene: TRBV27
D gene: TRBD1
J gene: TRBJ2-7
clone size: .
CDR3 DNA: TGTGCCAGCAGTCTCCTCCCAGGGGGCTACGAGCAGTACTTC
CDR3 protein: CASSLLPGGYEQYF

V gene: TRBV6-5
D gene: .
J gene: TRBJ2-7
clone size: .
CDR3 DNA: TGTGCCAGCATTGTTGCGACAGGAACCTACGAGCAGTACTTC
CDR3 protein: CASIVATGTYEQYF

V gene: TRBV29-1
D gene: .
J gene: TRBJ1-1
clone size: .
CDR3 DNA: TGCAGCGTTTACCAAGGAATATTGGGCACTGAAGCTTTCTTT
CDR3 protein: CSVYQGILGTEAFF

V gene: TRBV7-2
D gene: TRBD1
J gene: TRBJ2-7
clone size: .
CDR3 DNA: TGTGCCAGCAGCTTAGGGGGACAGGCCCACGAGCAGTACTTC
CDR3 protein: CASSLGGQAHEQYF

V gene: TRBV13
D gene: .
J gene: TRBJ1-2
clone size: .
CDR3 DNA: TGTGCCAGCAGCTTAGGGACACCTAGGGGCTATGGCTACACCTTC
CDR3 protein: CASSLGTPRGYGYTF

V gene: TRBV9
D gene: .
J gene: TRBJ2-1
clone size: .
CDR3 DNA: TGTGCCAGCAGCGGTGGGGCTACCTCCTACAATGAGCAGTTCTTC
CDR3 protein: CASSGGATSYNEQFF

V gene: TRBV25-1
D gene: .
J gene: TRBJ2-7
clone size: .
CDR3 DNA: TGTGCCAGCAGCGCTCCGGGACTGTCATCCTACGAGCAGTACTTC
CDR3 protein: CASSAPGLSSYEQYF

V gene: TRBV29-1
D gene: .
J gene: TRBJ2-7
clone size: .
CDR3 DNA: TGCAGCGGAGGTAGCGGTAGCTCCTACGAGCAGTACTTC
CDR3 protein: CSGGSGSSYEQYF

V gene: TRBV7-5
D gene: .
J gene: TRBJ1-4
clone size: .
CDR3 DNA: TGTGCCAGAAGCTTATTCGTCAGGGGGGTTGGTGAAAAACTGTTTTTT
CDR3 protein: CARSLFVRGVGEKLFF

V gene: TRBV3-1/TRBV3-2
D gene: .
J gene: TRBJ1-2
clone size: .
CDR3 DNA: TGTGCCAGCAGCCAACATGAAGCTAACTATGGCTACACCTTC
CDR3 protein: CASSQHEANYGYTF

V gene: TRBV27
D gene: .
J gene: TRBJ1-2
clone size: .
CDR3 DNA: TGTGCCAGCAGGCCCGGGACAACCTTTAACTATGGCTACACCTTC
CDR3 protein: CASRPGTTFNYGYTF

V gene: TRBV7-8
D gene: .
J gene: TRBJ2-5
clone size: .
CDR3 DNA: TGTGCCAGCAGCCCCGGACGGTTTCAAGAGACCCAGTACTTC
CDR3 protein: CASSPGRFQETQYF

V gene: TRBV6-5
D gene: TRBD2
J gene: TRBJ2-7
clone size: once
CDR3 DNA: TGTGCCAGCAGTTACGATTTAGCGGGGACCTACGAGCAGTACTTC
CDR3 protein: CASSYDLAGTYEQYF

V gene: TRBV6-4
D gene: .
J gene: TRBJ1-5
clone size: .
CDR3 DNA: TGTGCCAGCAGTGCCAGCGAGAATCAGCCCCAGCATTTT
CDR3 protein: CASSASENQPQHF

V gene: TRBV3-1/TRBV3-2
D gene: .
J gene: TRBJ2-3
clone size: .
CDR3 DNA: TGTGCCAGCAGCCAAGATGTTGGGGGGCGGGAGGATACGCAGTATTTT
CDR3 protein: CASSQDVGGREDTQYF

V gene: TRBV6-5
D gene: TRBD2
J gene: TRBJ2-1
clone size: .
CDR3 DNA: TGTGGCAGCAGGACTGCAGCGGGGGATGAGCAGTTCTTC
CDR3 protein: CGSRTAAGDEQFF

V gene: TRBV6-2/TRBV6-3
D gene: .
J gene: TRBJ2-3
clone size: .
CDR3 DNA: TGTGCCAGCAGCAGGGACAGCACAGATACGCAGTATTTT
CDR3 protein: CASSRDSTDTQYF

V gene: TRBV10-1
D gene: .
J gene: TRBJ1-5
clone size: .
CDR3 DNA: TGCGCCAGCAGTGAGCATAGGGTAGGAAGGGTTCAGCCCCAGCATTTT
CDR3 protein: CASSEHRVGRVQPQHF

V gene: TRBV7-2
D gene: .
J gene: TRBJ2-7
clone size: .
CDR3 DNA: TGTGCCAGCAGCTTGGGCTTATATCGGGACGCCGCCTACGAGCAGTACTTC
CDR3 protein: CASSLGLYRDAAYEQYF

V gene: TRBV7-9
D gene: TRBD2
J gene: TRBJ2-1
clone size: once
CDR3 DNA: TGTGCCAGCAGCCCGGGGGGGGCAGGGAGGTCCTACAATGAGCAGTTCTTC
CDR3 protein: CASSPGGAGRSYNEQFF

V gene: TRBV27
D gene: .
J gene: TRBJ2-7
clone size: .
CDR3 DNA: TGTGCCAGCAGTTCCCGGGGGGCAATGGGGAACCGGCAGTACTTC
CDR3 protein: CASSSRGAMGNRQYF

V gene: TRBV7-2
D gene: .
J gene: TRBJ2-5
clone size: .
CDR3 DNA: TGTGCCAGCAGCTTAGGGCCGACCGGGGAGACCCAGTACTTC
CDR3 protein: CASSLGPTGETQYF

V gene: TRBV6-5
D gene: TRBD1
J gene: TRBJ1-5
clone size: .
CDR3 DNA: TGTGCCAGCAGACCCCGGGACAGCCCCCTTGTGTCCCAGCATTTT
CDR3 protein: CASRPRDSPLVSQHF

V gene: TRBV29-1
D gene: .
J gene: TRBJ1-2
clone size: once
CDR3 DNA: TGCAGCGTTGGGACAGAGAGCTATGGCTACACCTTC
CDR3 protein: CSVGTESYGYTF

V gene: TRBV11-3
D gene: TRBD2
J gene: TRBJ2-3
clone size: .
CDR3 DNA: TGTGCCAGCAGCCCGGGCGGACTAGCTGGTACAGATACGCAGTATTTT
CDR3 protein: CASSPGGLAGTDTQYF

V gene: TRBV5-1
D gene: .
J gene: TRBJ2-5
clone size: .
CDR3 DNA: TGCGCCAGCAGAGAGGGGGACCAAGAGACCCAGTACTTC
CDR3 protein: CASREGDQETQYF